The rows below give T cell receptor beta chains drawn from one sample of a study of T cells in Graves' hyperthyroidism and ophthalmopathy. TCRdb re-analysed the multiplex PCR reads in MiXCR, keeping a single row per CDR3 protein. There are more than 550,000 distinct CDR3 sequences in the sample; 15% to 20% occur only once, and approximately 16% lies in the top ten. What was sequenced was blood. These receptor sequences come from a woman aged 50 to 60 with Graves' hyperthyroidism that later progressed to Graves' ophthalmopathy. CDR3s include the opening cysteine and the closing phenylalanine or tryptophan. A D gene is named only where the DNA matches it firmly. Expanded clones get a size class; other rows say once, few or many, or leave the size out.

D	size	V	J	DNA	CDR3
-	few	TRBV7-8	TRBJ2-6	TGTGCCAGCAGCCGATGGGAGAGAATCAGCTTAGGGGCCAACGTCCTGACTTTC	CASSRWERISLGANVLTF
-	few	TRBV29-1	TRBJ1-1	TGCAGCGGGGGGGGACTGACGAACACTGAAGCTTTCTTT	CSGGGLTNTEAFF
-	many	TRBV12-3/TRBV12-4	TRBJ1-4	TGTGCCAGCAGTCGGGCCCTGGAAAATGAAAAACTGTTTTTT	CASSRALENEKLFF
-	many	TRBV3-1	TRBJ1-1	TGTGCCAGCAGCCAAGGGGAGGGTCGCGGGGCTTTCTTT	CASSQGEGRGAFF
-	-	TRBV3-1	TRBJ2-7	TGTGCCAGCAGCTCCCTAGAGGCCTCCTACGAGCAGTACTTC	CASSSLEASYEQYF
-	few	TRBV13	TRBJ1-2	TGTGCCAGCAGCTTAGAGGCCGTCGGTTATATTGGCTACACCTTC	CASSLEAVGYIGYTF
-	-	TRBV20-1	TRBJ2-5	TGCAGTGCGAACAGGGTTCAAGAGACCCAGTACTTC	CSANRVQETQYF
-	-	TRBV5-1	TRBJ2-4	TGCGCCAGCAGCTTGAACCCGAAGACTAGAGACATTCAGTACTTC	CASSLNPKTRDIQYF
-	-	TRBV19	TRBJ1-2	TGTGCCAGCTGCTTCCGGGACACTGCTAACTATGGCTACACCTTC	CASCFRDTANYGYTF
TRBD2	many	TRBV5-1	TRBJ2-1	TGCGCCAGCAACCCGGGACTAGCGGGGAGGTACAATGAGCAGTTCTTC	CASNPGLAGRYNEQFF
-	many	TRBV20-1	TRBJ2-1	TGCAGTGCTAGAGGTCCATTTGGGGATGAGCAGTTCTTC	CSARGPFGDEQFF
TRBD1	many	TRBV27	TRBJ2-7	TGTGCCAGCAGTTTCAGAGGGGGCGACGAGCAGTACTTC	CASSFRGGDEQYF
-	-	TRBV11-1	TRBJ2-1	TGTGCCAGCAGCTTAGTGGTCGGGTCCCGGTTCTTC	CASSLVVGSRFF
-	many	TRBV12-3/TRBV12-4	TRBJ2-5	TGTGCCAGCAGTTGGGACGCCGAAGAGACCCAGTACTTC	CASSWDAEETQYF
-	few	TRBV7-9	TRBJ1-6	TGTGCCAGCAGCTTCCTTCTGGGGGCTTCACCCCTCCACTTT	CASSFLLGASPLHF
-	many	TRBV20-1	TRBJ2-7	TGCAGTGCTAGAGGGAGGGAGTTGAGCTCCTACGAGCAGTACTTC	CSARGRELSSYEQYF
-	few	TRBV6-1	TRBJ1-1	TGTGCCAGCTTCAGGGACACTGAAGCTTTCTTT	CASFRDTEAFF
-	-	TRBV20-1	TRBJ1-3	TGCAGTGCAGCCCCACCAGGGAGAAACACCATATATTTT	CSAAPPGRNTIYF
-	-	TRBV3-1	TRBJ1-2	TGTGCCAGCAGCCAAGATTTCCGCTATGGCTACACCTTC	CASSQDFRYGYTF
-	-	TRBV19	TRBJ2-5	TGTGCCAGTGCCACAGGGCGAGCGGGGGAGACCCAGTACTTC	CASATGRAGETQYF
-	few	TRBV11-1	TRBJ2-3	TGTGCCAGCAGCTTAAGTGCGGCACAGGGAGTCGGTACGCAGTATTTT	CASSLSAAQGVGTQYF
-	-	TRBV6-4	TRBJ1-2	TGTGCCAGCAGTCCCCGGACAGTCCGAGTTGGAGGCTACACCTTC	CASSPRTVRVGGYTF
TRBD1	few	TRBV18	TRBJ1-4	TGTGCCAGCTCACCCGGGGGACAGGGTAACGAAAAACTGTTTTTT	CASSPGGQGNEKLFF
TRBD1	few	TRBV10-1	TRBJ1-2	TGCGCCAGCAGTAAGACAGGGACGAACTATGGCTACACCTTC	CASSKTGTNYGYTF
-	many	TRBV11-2	TRBJ1-2	TGTGCCAGCAGCACAACCCAGTCTGGCGATGGCTACACCTTC	CASSTTQSGDGYTF
-	many	TRBV11-2	TRBJ2-6	TGTGCCAGCAGCGCGCAGGGGACCGGGACTGGGGCCAACGTCCTGACTTTC	CASSAQGTGTGANVLTF
-	-	TRBV27	TRBJ1-1	TGTGCCAGCAGGCTGGCCGGGGGATGGGGGAACACTGAAGCTTTCTTT	CASRLAGGWGNTEAFF
-	-	TRBV5-1	TRBJ1-2	TGCGCCAGCAGCTTGGTGGCGGGGGGCGAAAACTATGGCTACACCTTC	CASSLVAGGENYGYTF
-	many	TRBV18	TRBJ2-3	TGTGCCAGCTCCCTCCGACAGGTCACAGATACGCAGTATTTT	CASSLRQVTDTQYF
TRBD2	-	TRBV6-1	TRBJ2-3	TGTGCCAGCAGCCGCCGACTAGCGGGGGCCCGGGAGGAGCAGTATTTT	CASSRRLAGAREEQYF
-	-	TRBV6-2/TRBV6-3	TRBJ2-2	TGTGCCAGCACCCAGGGGTGGGCCGGGGAGCTGTTTTTT	CASTQGWAGELFF
-	-	TRBV20-1	TRBJ1-5	TGCAGTGCTAGAGAAATGGGGAACAGGAGAAGCAATCAGCCCCAGCATTTT	CSAREMGNRRSNQPQHF
-	-	TRBV20-1	TRBJ1-3	TGCAGTGCTAGAGATCCCCGCACCGATGGAAACACCATATATTTT	CSARDPRTDGNTIYF
TRBD2	-	TRBV12-5	TRBJ2-3	TGTGCTAGTGGCCCCGCCGGACTAGCGGGGGCATGGGCAGATACGCAGTATTTT	CASGPAGLAGAWADTQYF
-	few	TRBV6-6	TRBJ2-1	TGTGCCAGCAGTTACTTCACAGGGTCTGAGCAGTTCTTC	CASSYFTGSEQFF
TRBD1	few	TRBV7-3	TRBJ1-4	TGTGCCAGCAGCCCCCTGGTTGGGACAGTTGCAACTAATGAAAAACTGTTTTTT	CASSPLVGTVATNEKLFF
-	-	TRBV29-1	TRBJ2-7	TGCAGCGTTTTTCTTAGGGCAGCCTACGAGCAGTACTTC	CSVFLRAAYEQYF
-	many	TRBV2	TRBJ1-2	TGTGCCAGCAGTGAAAGTTGGGGAATCTATGGCTACACCTTC	CASSESWGIYGYTF
-	many	TRBV5-1	TRBJ1-1	TGCGCCAGCAGCTTGGTCGTGGGCCCGGCGTCTGAAGCTTTCTTT	CASSLVVGPASEAFF
TRBD1	many	TRBV20-1	TRBJ1-1	TGCAGTGCTAGGGCCCAGGGACAGGGTGACACTGAAGCTTTCTTT	CSARAQGQGDTEAFF
-	-	TRBV13	TRBJ2-5	TGTGCCAGCAGCCAAGACGATACAGGGAGTTTTGAGACCCAGTACTTC	CASSQDDTGSFETQYF
TRBD1	many	TRBV20-1	TRBJ2-7	TGCAGTGCTAGGTACCGGGACAGGGACTACGAGCAGTACTTC	CSARYRDRDYEQYF